The source of this TCR beta chain is a study of patients and donors after allogeneic stem cell transplantation. This clonotype turned up a few times. One entry per CDR3 protein, called by TCRdb with MiXCR from the RT-PCR reads. The sample shows about 40,000 distinct CDR3 sequences, under 35% of them seen only once. The germline V gene has CDR1 SGHDT and CDR2 YYEEEE. Trimming removed 5 bases at V and 3 bases at J, with 11 bases between. The CDR3 has 13 residues. Sequenced input: blood, either unsorted or a sorted T cell fraction (not recorded which). This TCR was sampled from a human donor who was either an allogeneic HSCT recipient or a stem cell or donor lymphocyte infusion donor (not recorded which). It is not recorded whose cells these are; they may come from a transplant donor. The V call is TRBV5-6, the J call TRBJ1-2; no firm D call. CDR3 region: CASRAGLDYGYTF. DNA of the CDR3: TGTGCCAGCAGAGCCGGGCTAGACTATGGCTACACCTTC.